This TCR beta chain was profiled in a study of shared clonotypes between healthy human individuals. CDR3 length: 12 residues. Germline V gene lookup returns CDR1 GTSNPN and CDR2 SVGIG (reference sequence). V dropped 2 bases and J dropped 6 bases, with 10 bases sitting between them. General study findings and limits: What rarefaction showed was incomplete sorted-subset sequencing despite large depth.

Worth noting for this clone: The target antigen is unknown.

The repertoire was sequenced with immunoSEQ multiplex PCR; TCRdb's copy has only in-frame clones and lacks some. The table includes 1.5 million to 1.9 million clones, 95% to 99% detected once. The gene calls are TRBV30 and TRBJ1-1, with D unresolved. The sequenced sample was naive CD4+ T cells sorted from blood. The subset is: CD45RA+ positively selected. This sequence originates from a man aged 30 to 39 in good health. Here the CDR3 DNA reads TGTGCCTGGAGTTTCGATAGCGCTGAAGCTTTCTTT. Encoded protein: CAWSFDSAEAFF.